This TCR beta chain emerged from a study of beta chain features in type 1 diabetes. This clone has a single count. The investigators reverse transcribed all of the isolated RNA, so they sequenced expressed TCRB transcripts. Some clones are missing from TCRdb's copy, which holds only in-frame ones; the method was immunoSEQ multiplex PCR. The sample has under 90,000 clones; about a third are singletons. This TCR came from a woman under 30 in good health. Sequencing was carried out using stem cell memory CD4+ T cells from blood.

CDR3 bases: TGTGCCAGCAGCCCGATGGGACAGAACTATGGCTACACCTTC. Its translation: CASSPMGQNYGYTF. V and J are TRBV5-4 and TRBJ1-2; 7 positions match TRBD1. The CDR3 spans 14 residues. Germline CDR1 is SGHNT and CDR2 is YYREEE (reference sequence). V was clipped by 4 bases and J by 2 bases; unmatched bases: 5.